These T cell receptor beta chains were read from a single sample in a study of CD8 T cells in Susac syndrome. From the immunoSEQ multiplex PCR reads, TCRdb called clonotypes with MiXCR, one entry per CDR3 protein. The data contain about 430,000 distinct CDR3 sequences, approximately 85% of them singletons. Sequencing used CD8+ T cells from PBMCs. The receptor source for this set is a human donor with multiple sclerosis. Each CDR3 is given with its conserved first and last residue. The D gene is left open where the match is weak. Clone size, where shown, is once, few, many, or a class for clones that have expanded.

J gene	D gene	V gene	clone size	CDR3 protein	CDR3 DNA
TRBJ2-2	-	TRBV3-1	once	CASSQAGTQTGELFF	TGTGCCAGCAGCCAGGCCGGGACGCAGACCGGGGAGCTGTTTTTT
TRBJ2-5	-	TRBV5-1	few	CASSLDPQETQYF	TGTGCCAGCAGCTTAGATCCCCAAGAGACCCAGTACTTC
TRBJ1-5	TRBD1	TRBV20-1	-	CSAGTVSNQPQHF	TGCAGTGCTGGGACAGTTAGCAATCAGCCCCAGCATTTT
TRBJ1-5	-	TRBV19	few	CASSPTGSYSNQPQHF	TGTGCCAGTAGCCCGACAGGATCCTATAGCAATCAGCCCCAGCATTTT
TRBJ2-7	-	TRBV14	-	CASSPRDPDHEQYF	TGTGCCAGCAGCCCCCGGGACCCGGACCACGAGCAGTACTTC
TRBJ2-7	TRBD2	TRBV7-9	-	CASSSPGGGEQYF	TGTGCCAGCAGCTCCCCGGGGGGGGGCGAGCAGTACTTC
TRBJ2-1	TRBD2	TRBV29-1	-	CSVEDRGLAGVYNEQFF	TGCAGCGTTGAAGATCGGGGACTAGCGGGAGTGTACAATGAGCAGTTCTTC
TRBJ2-2	-	TRBV7-6	-	CASSSFPGELFF	TGTGCCAGCAGCTCCTTCCCCGGGGAGCTGTTTTTT
TRBJ2-7	TRBD1	TRBV6-1	few	CASSGQGTAYEQYF	TGTGCCAGCAGCGGACAGGGGACAGCCTACGAGCAGTACTTC
TRBJ2-7	TRBD1	TRBV29-1	-	CSVEIQGGHYEQYF	TGCAGCGTTGAAATACAGGGGGGTCACTACGAGCAGTACTTC